The next 30 T cell receptor beta chains were all read from a single sample in a study of blood T cell repertoires in COVID-19. Some clones are missing from TCRdb's copy, which holds only in-frame ones; the method was immunoSEQ multiplex PCR. The sample lists about 84,000 clones, around 79% occurring once. The sequencing sample was made of peripheral blood. The receptors come from a man between 45 and 60 years old with active or convalescent COVID-19.

This clone was seen a handful of times. The chain employs TRBV5-6 and TRBJ1-4; TRBD1 matches 7 bases. This CDR3 spans 15 amino acids. J gave up 7 bases and V 0 bases, and 6 bases lay outside the gene matches. Germline V lookup: CDR1 SGHDT, CDR2 YYEEEE. CDR3 bases: TGTGCCAGCAGCTTGGTTCTTCAGGGGGGTGAAAAACTGTTTTTT. Protein: CASSLVLQGGEKLFF.

This clone was counted a few times. The genes are TRBV19 and TRBJ1-1, with D possibly being TRBD1 (5 bases). The CDR3 has 14 amino acids. The germline V gene has CDR1 LNHDA and CDR2 SQIVND (reference sequence). Trimming pared 3 bases from V and 1 base from J, leaving 9 bases between. The CDR3 DNA follows: TGTGCCAGTAGTATCGGGGGTAGGAACACTGAAGCTTTCTTT. This sequence encodes CASSIGGRNTEAFF.

This clone showed up just a few times. J is TRBJ2-7 and V is TRBV19; D ambiguous. Germline assignment: CDR1 LNHDA and CDR2 SQIVND (reference sequence). The V and J ends lost 5 bases and 4 bases respectively, with 9 bases between them. The CDR3 sequence is 12 residues long. For the CDR3, the DNA is TGTGCCAGTAGTCCCGGAGATTACGAGCAGTACTTC. Protein sequence: CASSPGDYEQYF.

The V call is TRBV3-1 (or the pseudogene TRBV3-2), the J call TRBJ2-7; D might be TRBD2 (6 bases). Trimming took 0 bases from V and 4 from J, leaving 10 bases between them. This CDR3 has 14 residues. Germline CDR1 is LGHDT and CDR2 is YNNKEL (reference sequence). The CDR3 loop is CASSQDAGSYEQYF. The CDR3 DNA is TGTGCCAGCAGCCAAGATGCGGGGTCTTACGAGCAGTACTTC.

This clone occurred a few times. J is TRBJ2-1 and V is TRBV7-2, with D maybe TRBD1 (6 bases). Looked up from germline, CDR1 is SGHTA and CDR2 is FQGNSA. CDR3 length equals 15 residues. V was trimmed by 3 bases and J by 5 bases, leaving 14 bases between them. In DNA, the CDR3 is TGTGCCAGCAGCTTCCGGCCGGGACACCACAATGAGCAGTTCTTC. Its protein is CASSFRPGHHNEQFF. Looking up the rest from reference TRBV7-2 and TRBJ2-1 gives the full variable domain: GAGVSQSPSNKVTEKGKDVELRCDPISGHTALYWYRQSLGQGLEFLIYFQGNSAPDKSGLPSDRFSAERTGGSVSTLTIQRTQQEDSAVYLCASSFRPGHHNEQFFGPGTRLTVL.

The chain couples TRBV5-1 to TRBJ2-3; 10 positions match TRBD2. Germline V gives CDR1 SGHRS, CDR2 YFSETQ. V gave up 4 bases and J gave up 5 bases; unmatched junction bases: 7. This CDR3 contains 15 residues. CDR3: CASSKGLALGDTQYF. The CDR3 region has the DNA TGCGCCAGCAGCAAGGGACTAGCGCTGGGAGATACGCAGTATTTT.

The gene calls are TRBV7-8 and TRBJ2-2, with a possible D match to TRBD1 (6 bases). V dropped 5 bases and J dropped 1 base, with 17 bases sitting between them. The CDR3 consists of 17 residues. Germline lookup yields CDR1 SGHVS and CDR2 FQNEAQ. The CDR3 coding sequence is TGTGCCAGCAGCCCCGGGCTGGGACAATTGAACACCGGGGAGCTGTTTTTT. Amino acids: CASSPGLGQLNTGELFF.

This rearrangement joins TRBV6-2 or TRBV6-3 to TRBJ2-2; TRBD1 matches at 7 bases. With V trimmed by 5 bases and J by 5 bases, 11 bases remained unmatched. Germline V gene sequence: CDR1 MNHEY, CDR2 SVGEGT. The CDR3 contains 16 residues. In nucleotides, the CDR3 is TGTGCCAGCAGTGTCCCCCCCTACAGGGGAACCGGGGAGCTGTTTTTT. It yields the protein CASSVPPYRGTGELFF.

The chain recombines TRBV28 with TRBJ1-2, with D unresolved. The CDR3 length is 14 residues. Germline CDR1 is MDHEN and CDR2 is SYDVKM. Trimming cost V 2 bases and J 5 bases, with 12 bases left between them. CDR3 sequence: CASSLGRERYGYTF. The CDR3 DNA is TGTGCCAGCAGTTTAGGGCGGGAACGTTATGGCTACACCTTC.

The rearrangement links TRBV3-1 (or the pseudogene TRBV3-2) to TRBJ1-2; D uncertain. The germline V gene has CDR1 LGHDT and CDR2 YNNKEL (reference sequence). The CDR3 length is 14 residues. Trimming pared 1 base from V and 4 bases from J, leaving 10 bases between. The CDR3 is CASSQGQRPYGYTF. The CDR3, as DNA: TGTGCCAGCAGCCAAGGGCAGCGCCCCTATGGCTACACCTTC.

J is TRBJ2-5 and V is TRBV5-1; 14 bases match TRBD2. V lost 4 bases and J lost 4; bases outside the gene matches: 6. The germline CDR1 and CDR2 sequences are SGHRS and YFSETQ. This CDR3 region has 16 residues. Here the CDR3 reads CASSPDGTSGRETQYF. CDR3 bases: TGCGCCAGCAGCCCAGACGGGACTAGCGGGAGAGAGACCCAGTACTTC.

The chain recombines TRBV3-1 (or the pseudogene TRBV3-2) with TRBJ2-6; 7 nucleotides line up with TRBD1. The V segment lost 4 bases and the J segment 0 bases; nucleotides outside the gene matches: 3. Germline V CDR1 and CDR2: LGHDT, YNNKEL (reference sequence). This CDR3 has 16 amino acids. In DNA form, the CDR3 reads TGTGCCAGCAGCCGATGGGACAGCTCTGGGGCCAACGTCCTGACTTTC. Protein product: CASSRWDSSGANVLTF.

The chain links TRBV7-6 to TRBJ1-6; TRBD1 matches 9 bases. V trimming: 1 base; J trimming: 10 bases; junction bases outside the gene matches: 11. The CDR3 has 17 residues. Germline assignment: CDR1 SGHVS and CDR2 FNYEAQ. CDR3 protein: CASSLGPPGQGFSPLHF. CDR3 in DNA: TGTGCCAGCAGCTTAGGCCCCCCGGGACAGGGCTTCTCACCCCTCCACTTT. The entire variable domain, with the rest obtained from reference TRBV7-6 and TRBJ1-6, is as follows: GAGVSQSPRYKVTKRGQDVALRCDPISGHVSLYWYRQALGQGPEFLTYFNYEAQQDKSGLPNDRFSAERPEGSISTLTIQRTEQRDSAMYRCASSLGPPGQGFSPLHFGNGTRLTVT.

The J gene is TRBJ2-5, the V gene TRBV6-5, with 11 bases lining up with TRBD2. The CDR3 contains 15 residues. V shed 7 bases, J shed 2 bases, and the junction held 6 bases outside the gene matches. CDR1 is MNHEY and CDR2 is SVGAGI in the germline V gene. The CDR3 DNA is TGTGCCAGCATCCGAACTAGCGGGGGACAAGAGACCCAGTACTTC. Its translation: CASIRTSGGQETQYF.

The chain links TRBV19 to TRBJ1-1; 7 bases line up with TRBD1. The CDR3 is made up of 15 amino acids. Looked up from germline, CDR1 is LNHDA and CDR2 is SQIVND (reference sequence). V was clipped by 2 bases and J by 0 bases; unmatched bases: 3. CDR3 sequence: CASSIQGGVNTEAFF. The CDR3 coding sequence is TGTGCCAGTAGTATACAGGGGGGAGTGAACACTGAAGCTTTCTTT.

The chain employs TRBV19 and TRBJ1-6, with TRBD1 as a possible D gene (6 bases). This CDR3 region has 16 residues. The V end lost 5 bases, the J end lost 0 bases, and 11 bases lay between the germline ends. Germline V gene lookup returns CDR1 LNHDA and CDR2 SQIVND (reference sequence). The CDR3 region has the DNA TGTGCCAGTAGTCCAGGGGTGGGCTCCTATAATTCACCCCTCCACTTT. Its translation: CASSPGVGSYNSPLHF.

The J gene is TRBJ1-2, the V gene TRBV19; maybe TRBD1 (5 bases). The CDR3 totals 14 residues. Germline V gene lookup returns CDR1 LNHDA and CDR2 SQIVND (reference sequence). Deletions cut 6 bases from V and 3 bases from J, with 14 bases between. CDR3 residues: CASSPREGHYGYTF. As DNA, the CDR3 is TGTGCCAGTAGCCCTCGGGAGGGACACTATGGCTACACCTTC.

This clone was seen once. The rearrangement joins TRBV5-1 to TRBJ2-3; 9 bases match TRBD2. This CDR3 is 17 amino acids long. V was pared by 6 bases and J by 2 bases, with 13 bases of the junction left unmatched. Germline CDR1 and CDR2: SGHRS and YFSETQ. The DNA for the CDR3 is TGCGCCAGCAACCCCACGCCTCTAGCGGGAACCACAGATACGCAGTATTTT. Translation gives CASNPTPLAGTTDTQYF.

Comments on this clone: At one boundary the junction diverges from the germline segment, which might be a read error. The gene calls are TRBV7-7 and TRBJ2-5, with a tentative D call TRBD2 (6 bases). The CDR3 totals 16 residues. Germline V gives CDR1 SSHAT, CDR2 FNYEAQ (reference sequence). CDR3 DNA sequence: TGTGCTAGCAGCTTAGAGGGCGGGGCAATACAAGAGACCCAGTACTTC. Its protein product is CASSLEGGAIQETQYF.

This clone was counted only a few times. V is TRBV5-5 and J is TRBJ2-3; 9 nucleotides align to TRBD2. CDR1 is SGHKS and CDR2 is YYEKEE in the germline V gene (reference sequence). J gave up 2 bases and V 0 bases, and 7 bases lay outside the gene matches. The CDR3 runs to 17 residues. CDR3 protein: CASSLVVRLADTDTQYF. DNA of the CDR3: TGTGCCAGCAGCTTGGTTGTCCGACTAGCGGACACAGATACGCAGTATTTT.

The chain has TRBV5-8 and TRBJ1-4; D remains unclear. This CDR3 is 17 amino acids long. Germline V lookup: CDR1 SGHTS, CDR2 YDEGEE. V was clipped by 0 bases and J by 3 bases, with 15 bases between them. The CDR3 DNA follows: TGTGCCAGCAGCTTGGTCTGGGGTTCGGGGTCTAATGAAAAACTGTTTTTT. It translates to CASSLVWGSGSNEKLFF.

This sequence joins TRBV4-3 and TRBJ1-2; 10 nucleotides align to TRBD1. This CDR3 spans 16 amino acids. J lost 4 bases, V lost 0 bases, and 5 bases had no gene match. CDR1 and CDR2 (germline): LGHNA, YSLEER. As DNA, the CDR3 is TGCGCCAGCAGCCAAGAAGCGACAGGGGGCGGCTATGGCTACACCTTC. It codes for CASSQEATGGGYGYTF.

This clone was seen many times. V is TRBV28 and J is TRBJ1-2, with D possibly TRBD1 on 6 matching bases. Germline lookup yields CDR1 MDHEN and CDR2 SYDVKM. This CDR3 has 14 residues. Trimming removed 4 bases from V and 0 bases from J, with 9 bases in between. In DNA form, the CDR3 reads TGTGCCAGCAGTTCAGGGGCAGCTAACTATGGCTACACCTTC. This translates into CASSSGAANYGYTF.

The chain has TRBV12-3 or TRBV12-4 and TRBJ1-1; no firm D call. The CDR3 runs to 12 residues. Trimming cost V 3 bases and J 3 bases, with 5 bases left between them. CDR3 nucleotides: TGTGCCAGCAGTTTCGGGGACACTGAAGCTTTCTTT. Amino acid sequence: CASSFGDTEAFF.

The chain has TRBV5-1 and TRBJ2-3; possibly TRBD2 for D (7 bases). Germline CDR1 and CDR2: SGHRS and YFSETQ. The V and J ends lost 2 bases and 2 bases respectively, with 12 bases between them. The CDR3 sequence is 15 residues long. CDR3 region: CASSFGGGSTDTQYF. The CDR3 nucleotides read TGCGCCAGCAGCTTTGGGGGGGGCTCCACAGATACGCAGTATTTT. Full variable domain (outside the CDR3, taken from reference TRBV5-1 and TRBJ2-3): KAGVTQTPRYLIKTRGQQVTLSCSPISGHRSVSWYQQTPGQGLQFLFEYFSETQRNKGNFPGRFSGRQFSNSRSEMNVSTLELGDSALYLCASSFGGGSTDTQYFGPGTRLTVL.

This rearrangement joins TRBV19 to TRBJ1-2; 11 bases are a match to TRBD1. V dropped 7 bases and J dropped 5; count of bases not matched to a gene: 6. This CDR3 has 14 amino acids. Germline CDR1 and CDR2: LNHDA and SQIVND (reference sequence). The CDR3 region has the DNA TGTGCCAGTAACTCGGGACAGGGGGTGTATGGCTACACCTTC. This codes for CASNSGQGVYGYTF.

To note about this clone: The same CDR3 is also encoded by other DNA sequences in this sample. The chain joins TRBV5-6 to TRBJ2-5; possibly TRBD1 for D (7 bases). Germline-derived CDR1 and CDR2 are SGHDT and YYEEEE. This CDR3 has 14 residues. Trimming pared 5 bases from V and 5 bases from J, leaving 16 bases between. The CDR3 sequence: CASRGRQGGETQYF. The CDR3 DNA is TGTGCCAGCAGGGGGAGGCAGGGGGGCGAGACCCAGTACTTC. Using reference TRBV5-6 and TRBJ2-5 for the parts outside the CDR3, the full variable domain is DAGVTQSPTHLIKTRGQQVTLRCSPKSGHDTVSWYQQALGQGPQFIFQYYEEEERQRGNFPDRFSGHQFPNYSSELNVNALLLGDSALYLCASRGRQGGETQYFGPGTRLLVL.

J is TRBJ2-7 and V is TRBV7-9; D might be TRBD1 (6 bases). The CDR3 extends over 15 amino acids. V dropped 5 bases and J dropped 0 bases, with 14 bases sitting between them. The germline CDR1 and CDR2 sequences are SEHNR and FQNEAQ (reference sequence). CDR3 in amino acids: CASSHTGTSSYEQYF. The CDR3 DNA is TGTGCCAGCAGCCATACTGGGACATCCTCCTACGAGCAGTACTTC.

The rearrangement joins TRBV19 to TRBJ1-5, with D perhaps TRBD1 (5 bases). The CDR3 spans 12 residues. In germline, CDR1 is LNHDA, CDR2 SQIVND (reference sequence). V lost 4 bases to trimming and J lost 12 bases, with 13 bases between them. The CDR3: CASSTGTRFQHF. The CDR3 region has the DNA TGTGCCAGTAGTACCGGGACTCGGTTCCAGCATTTT.

CDR3 DNA: TGCGCCAGCAGCTTGGAGGTTACCCGCGACGGGGCCCAGTACTTC. This codes for CASSLEVTRDGAQYF. The chain links TRBV5-1 to TRBJ2-5, with D possibly matching TRBD2 (5 bases). The CDR3 has 15 amino acids. Germline lookup yields CDR1 SGHRS and CDR2 YFSETQ. Trimming left V 0 bases short and J 9 bases short, with 18 bases between.